The 32 T cell receptor beta chains reported below all come from one sample, sequenced in a study of beta chain features in type 1 diabetes. Expressed TCRB transcripts were sequenced, since all the RNA that had been isolated was reverse transcribed. Sequencing was performed with immunoSEQ multiplex PCR; in TCRdb, only in-frame clones are kept and a portion is missing. The table records hundreds of thousands of clones, less than 15% of them present only once. The source material was central memory CD4+ T cells from blood. The receptors stem from a young man in good health.

This clone was counted between two and nine times. The V call is TRBV7-2, the J call TRBJ1-2, with 12 bases aligning to TRBD1. J lost 7 bases, V lost 5 bases, and 11 bases had no gene match. Germline V gives CDR1 SGHTA, CDR2 FQGNSA. CDR3 length: 16 residues. The CDR3 here is CASSAQAGQGAFGYTF. The DNA of the CDR3 is TGTGCCAGCAGCGCACAGGCGGGACAGGGGGCCTTTGGCTACACCTTC.

This clone was detected only a few times. The chain employs TRBV28 and TRBJ2-1; D perhaps matches TRBD2 (5 bases). V was clipped by 1 base and J by 0 bases, with 10 bases between them. The CDR3 is 16 amino acids. Germline assignment: CDR1 MDHEN and CDR2 SYDVKM. CDR3 nucleotide sequence: TGTGCCAGCAGTTTATCGTCGGCGGGCTCCTACAATGAGCAGTTCTTC. Protein sequence: CASSLSSAGSYNEQFF.

The rearrangement uses TRBV29-1 and TRBJ1-2; 7 bases line up with TRBD1. Germline V gene lookup returns CDR1 SQVTM and CDR2 ANQGSEA. This CDR3 spans 13 amino acids. V lost 7 bases and J lost 3; bases outside the gene matches: 8. The CDR3 loop reads CSATGAKDYGYTF. The CDR3 coding sequence is TGCAGCGCCACAGGGGCGAAGGACTATGGCTACACCTTC.

This clone was detected only a few times. The chain couples TRBV5-6 to TRBJ2-3, with D possibly matching TRBD2 (5 bases). This CDR3 comprises 15 residues. Germline V CDR1 and CDR2: SGHDT, YYEEEE. Trimming removed 1 base from V and 5 bases from J, with 14 bases in between. CDR3 in amino acids: CASSLSGSRGDTQYF. The CDR3 region has the DNA TGTGCCAGCAGCTTGTCGGGCAGTCGGGGAGATACGCAGTATTTT.

This clone was detected only a few times. The chain uses TRBV6-1 and TRBJ1-2; 7 bases agree with TRBD1. The junction had 7 bases not matched to a gene; V was cut back by 2 bases and J by 1 base. Germline V gives CDR1 MNHNS, CDR2 SASEGT. This CDR3 is built from 16 residues. The CDR3 region is CASSERGQGGNYGYTF. CDR3 nucleotide sequence: TGTGCCAGCAGTGAACGGGGCCAGGGGGGTAACTATGGCTACACCTTC.

This clone was counted at least ten times. The chain carries TRBV6-1 and TRBJ2-4; the D call may be TRBD1 or TRBD2 (5 bases each). The CDR3 is made up of 16 amino acids. Per the germline V gene, CDR1 is MNHNS and CDR2 is SASEGT. Between the trimmed V and J ends, which lost 2 bases and 0 bases, there was a span of 11 bases. This CDR3 is CASSETRGLAKNIQYF. The CDR3 nucleotides read TGTGCCAGCAGTGAAACGAGGGGTCTAGCCAAAAACATTCAGTACTTC.

The chain couples TRBV15 to TRBJ1-5, with D possibly matching TRBD1 (5 bases). This CDR3 spans 15 amino acids. V lost 0 bases and J lost 5, with 11 bases in between. The germline gives CDR1 LNHNV, CDR2 YYDKDF (reference sequence). In DNA, the CDR3 is TGTGCCACCAGCAGAGATCGGGGGGAACATCAGCCCCAGCATTTT. Protein sequence: CATSRDRGEHQPQHF.

This clone was counted at least ten times. The chain recombines TRBV15 with TRBJ2-1, with 10 bases identical to TRBD2. V was clipped by 5 bases and J by 10 bases; unmatched bases: 11. Per the germline V gene, CDR1 is LNHNV and CDR2 is YYDKDF (reference sequence). The CDR3 covers 15 residues. The CDR3: CATSGRQSGGVEQFF. DNA of the CDR3: TGTGCCACCAGCGGAAGGCAGAGCGGGGGGGTGGAGCAGTTCTTC. Supplemented by reference TRBV15 and TRBJ2-1, the full variable domain reads DAMVIQNPRYQVTQFGKPVTLSCSQTLNHNVMYWYQQKSSQAPKLLFHYYDKDFNNEADTPDNFQSRRPNTSFCFLDIRSPGLGDTAMYLCATSGRQSGGVEQFFGPGTRLTVL.

This clone was counted between two and nine times. The rearrangement joins TRBV19 to TRBJ1-1; D remains unclear. V lost 8 bases to trimming and J lost 8 bases, with 12 bases between them. The CDR3 is 11 residues long. CDR1 and CDR2 from the germline V gene are LNHDA and SQIVND (reference sequence). DNA for the CDR3: TGTGCCAGTCACCAGGCGGCGGAAGCTTTCTTT. It codes for CASHQAAEAFF. The whole variable domain, filled in from reference TRBV19 and TRBJ1-1, reads DGGITQSPKYLFRKEGQNVTLSCEQNLNHDAMYWYRQDPGQGLRLIYYSQIVNDFQKGDIAEGYSVSREKKESFPLTVTSAQKNPTAFYLCASHQAAEAFFGQGTRLTVV.

This clone was seen a few times. The chain recombines TRBV6-5 with TRBJ2-5, with unresolved D. Trimming removed 6 bases from V and 6 bases from J, with 8 bases in between. The germline gives CDR1 MNHEY, CDR2 SVGAGI. This CDR3 has 11 amino acids. In nucleotides, the CDR3 is TGTGCCAGCAGCCGAGACCAGACCCAGTACTTC. It yields the protein CASSRDQTQYF.

This clone was seen more than once but under ten times. The genes are TRBV9 and TRBJ1-1; possible D gene TRBD1, 6 bases. Trimming took off 1 base at V and 4 bases at J, with 11 bases between the two ends. The CDR3 is 14 residues long. The germline V gene has CDR1 SGDLS and CDR2 YYNGEE. The CDR3 region is CASSVRQEATEAFF. The CDR3 DNA reads TGTGCCAGCAGCGTACGACAGGAGGCCACTGAAGCTTTCTTT.

The V gene is TRBV7-2, the J gene TRBJ1-1, with D possibly being TRBD1 (5 bases). Trimming took off 5 bases at V and 1 base at J, with 11 bases between the two ends. The CDR3 covers 14 residues. Germline V lookup: CDR1 SGHTA, CDR2 FQGNSA. The CDR3 DNA reads as TGTGCCAGCAGCCCAGGGTTCAGGAACACTGAAGCTTTCTTT. Translated, it gives CASSPGFRNTEAFF.

The V and J genes are TRBV11-2 and TRBJ2-7; D ambiguous. Trimming cost V 0 bases and J 2 bases, with 8 bases left between them. The V gene's germline CDR1 is SGHAT and CDR2 FQNNGV. CDR3 length: 14 amino acids. This CDR3 reads CASSLDLGPYEQYV. The CDR3 coding sequence is TGTGCCAGCAGCTTAGATCTTGGCCCCTACGAGCAGTACGTC.

To note about this clone: One end of the junction varies from germline; a read error may be responsible. The chain recombines TRBV5-1 with TRBJ2-3; D remains unclear. Germline CDR1 reads SGHRS; CDR2 reads YFSETQ. The CDR3 is 15 amino acids. The CDR3, as DNA: TGTGCCAGCAGCTTGCCGGGCCTGAGCACAGATACGCAGTATTTT. Protein product: CASSLPGLSTDTQYF.

Only a few counts were recorded for this clone. The V call is TRBV7-9, the J call TRBJ2-5; tentatively, D is TRBD2 (6 bases). CDR1 and CDR2 from the germline V gene are SEHNR and FQNEAQ (reference sequence). V was trimmed by 1 base and J by 5 bases, leaving 17 bases between them. CDR3 length: 16 residues. For the CDR3, the DNA is TGTGCCAGCAGCTTAGGTCTTCGGGGGAGGCTGGAGACCCAGTACTTC. Encoded protein: CASSLGLRGRLETQYF.

This clone turned up a few times. J is TRBJ2-3 and V is TRBV28, with 7 bases identical to TRBD2. CDR1 and CDR2 (germline): MDHEN, SYDVKM. The CDR3 contains 14 residues. J lost 6 bases, V lost 5 bases, and 8 bases had no gene match. CDR3 nucleotides: TGTGCCAGCAGTCCTCGGGGGGAGAGGGATACGCAGTATTTT. Its protein product is CASSPRGERDTQYF.

This clone showed up just a few times. The V gene is TRBV9, the J gene TRBJ2-3, with a tentative D call TRBD2 (5 bases). V was clipped by 4 bases and J by 2 bases, with 11 bases between them. The germline V gene encodes CDR1 SGDLS and CDR2 YYNGEE. The CDR3 spans 14 residues. CDR3 amino acids: CASSPSQFTDTQYF. The CDR3 DNA is TGTGCCAGCAGCCCTAGCCAGTTCACAGATACGCAGTATTTT.

The J gene is TRBJ2-5, the V gene TRBV9, with D possibly matching TRBD2 (6 bases). Trimming stripped 0 bases from V and 3 bases from J, with 12 bases between. The CDR3 spans 15 residues. CDR1 SGDLS and CDR2 YYNGEE come from the germline V gene. The chain's CDR3 is CASSVAQGGKETQYF. The CDR3 nucleotides are TGTGCCAGCAGCGTAGCTCAGGGCGGGAAAGAGACCCAGTACTTC.

This rearrangement joins TRBV27 to TRBJ1-1; D uncertain. The CDR3 extends over 14 amino acids. V dropped 5 bases and J dropped 6 bases, with 16 bases sitting between them. Per the germline V gene, CDR1 is MNHEY and CDR2 is SMNVEV (reference sequence). The chain's CDR3 is CASSRSEGVAEAFF. The CDR3 DNA reads TGTGCCAGCAGTAGATCCGAGGGAGTCGCTGAAGCTTTCTTT.

This clone was observed a handful of times. The chain couples TRBV11-2 to TRBJ2-6; D possibly corresponds to TRBD1 (5 bases). Trimming removed 5 bases from V and 0 bases from J, with 11 bases in between. The CDR3 length is 16 residues. Germline V gene lookup returns CDR1 SGHAT and CDR2 FQNNGV. CDR3 sequence: CASSIDRASGANVLTF. CDR3 coding DNA: TGTGCCAGCAGCATCGACAGAGCCTCTGGGGCCAACGTCCTGACTTTC.

V usage is TRBV7-9 and J usage is TRBJ2-2; tentative D call: TRBD2 (5 bases). The CDR3 runs to 15 residues. Germline lookup yields CDR1 SEHNR and CDR2 FQNEAQ (reference sequence). V gave up 0 bases and J gave up 1 base, with 6 bases separating them. DNA of the CDR3: TGTGCCAGCAGCTTAGCCCGGGGGAACACCGGGGAGCTGTTTTTT. It translates to CASSLARGNTGELFF.

This clone turned up a few times. This chain uses TRBV19 with TRBJ1-3; tentative D call: TRBD1 (5 bases). The ends were cut back, 7 bases at V and 0 bases at J, with 13 bases in the middle. This CDR3 has 15 residues. The germline CDR1 and CDR2 sequences are LNHDA and SQIVND (reference sequence). CDR3 DNA: TGTGCCAGTACTCGGGACTCCTCCTCTGGAAACACCATATATTTT. This translates into CASTRDSSSGNTIYF.

Only a few counts were recorded for this clone. The chain combines TRBV29-1 with TRBJ2-1; possibly TRBD2 for D (6 bases). In germline, CDR1 is SQVTM, CDR2 ANQGSEA. The germline V and J ends were trimmed by 5 bases and 3 bases, with 14 bases remaining between them. CDR3 length: 14 residues. The CDR3 is CSVHGSLIYNEQFF. The DNA of the CDR3 is TGCAGCGTTCACGGGAGTTTAATCTACAATGAGCAGTTCTTC.

In its sample, this clone was seen a few times. The gene calls are TRBV7-2 and TRBJ2-5; D ambiguous. V shed 3 bases and J shed 5 bases, with 19 bases lying between them. Per germline, CDR1 SGHTA and CDR2 FQGNSA. The CDR3 covers 16 residues. CDR3 in amino acids: CASSFSRPRVGETQYF. The CDR3 nucleotides are TGTGCCAGCAGCTTTTCCCGACCCCGGGTTGGGGAGACCCAGTACTTC. Using reference TRBV7-2 and TRBJ2-5 for the parts outside the CDR3, the full variable domain is GAGVSQSPSNKVTEKGKDVELRCDPISGHTALYWYRQSLGQGLEFLIYFQGNSAPDKSGLPSDRFSAERTGGSVSTLTIQRTQQEDSAVYLCASSFSRPRVGETQYFGPGTRLLVL.

The chain uses TRBV7-8 and TRBJ2-7; D may correspond to TRBD1 or TRBD2 (5 bases each). Germline V CDR1 and CDR2: SGHVS, FQNEAQ. With 1 base removed from V and 4 bases from J, the gap between germline ends came to 11 bases. The CDR3 spans 14 residues. CDR3 sequence reads: CASSLGLGEYEQYV. The CDR3 DNA follows: TGTGCCAGCAGCTTAGGTTTGGGGGAATACGAGCAGTACGTC.

This clone was observed a handful of times. The chain has TRBV30 and TRBJ1-3, with D uncertain. V was pared by 0 bases and J by 0 bases, with 21 bases between. The V gene's germline CDR1 is GTSNPN and CDR2 SVGIG (reference sequence). The CDR3 is 19 amino acids. The CDR3 sequence is CAWSVRVGDPRRSGNTIYF. The CDR3 DNA reads as TGTGCCTGGAGTGTACGGGTGGGAGATCCTCGTCGCTCTGGAAACACCATATATTTT. The variable domain in full, completed from reference TRBV30 and TRBJ1-3, reads SQTIHQWPATLVQPVGSPLSLECTVEGTSNPNLYWYRQAAGRGLQLLFYSVGIGQISSEVPQNLSASRPQDRQFILSSKKLLLSDSGFYLCAWSVRVGDPRRSGNTIYFGEGSWLTVV.

This clone was recorded a few times. The V gene is TRBV25-1, the J gene TRBJ1-2; perhaps TRBD1 as D (6 bases). The V and J ends lost 3 bases and 6 bases respectively, with 11 bases between them. There are 13 residues in the CDR3. Germline CDR1 reads MGHDK; CDR2 reads SYGVNS. This CDR3 reads CASSEGGGDGYTF. DNA for the CDR3: TGTGCCAGCAGTGAGGGAGGGGGAGATGGCTACACCTTC.

Points on this clone: The identical CDR3 is also encoded by other nucleotide sequences in the sample. The chain has TRBV25-1 and TRBJ2-1; 9 positions match TRBD1. Per germline, CDR1 MGHDK and CDR2 SYGVNS. V gave up 4 bases and J gave up 4 bases; unmatched junction bases: 5. CDR3 size: 15 residues. CDR3: CASSAGQGRYNEQFF. The DNA for the CDR3 is TGTGCCAGCAGTGCGGGACAGGGCAGATACAATGAGCAGTTCTTC.

A few counts support this clone. This chain joins TRBV6-4 and TRBJ2-3; D ambiguous. CDR3 length equals 14 residues. Germline V gene data show CDR1 as MRHNA and CDR2 as SNTAGT. Trimming stripped 3 bases from V and 4 bases from J, with 11 bases between. CDR3 in amino acids: CASSEAVGADTQYF. In DNA, the CDR3 is TGTGCCAGCAGTGAAGCCGTGGGTGCAGATACGCAGTATTTT.

This clone was counted a single time. This chain connects TRBV11-2 to TRBJ1-1, with D hard to call. Germline V gene lookup returns CDR1 SGHAT and CDR2 FQNNGV. This CDR3 has 15 amino acids. The germline V and J ends were trimmed by 0 bases and 3 bases, with 11 bases remaining between them. CDR3 nucleotides: TGTGCCAGCAGCTTAGATCACCGGGGAGACACTGAAGCTTTCTTT. This translates into CASSLDHRGDTEAFF.

J is TRBJ2-5 and V is TRBV6-1, with TRBD2 matching 12 bases. The CDR3 spans 17 residues. Germline trimming cut 4 bases from V and 7 bases from J; bases unmatched to any gene: 13. Germline V gene sequence: CDR1 MNHNS, CDR2 SASEGT. The CDR3, as DNA: TGTGCCAGCAGTGTGTCTAGCGGGGGGGGCCCCAAACGGACCCAGTACTTC. Its translation is CASSVSSGGGPKRTQYF.

The chain couples TRBV19 to TRBJ2-7, with D unresolved. This CDR3 contains 12 residues. The germline CDR1 and CDR2 sequences are LNHDA and SQIVND (reference sequence). With 4 bases removed from V and 7 bases from J, the gap between germline ends came to 11 bases. The CDR3 DNA reads as TGTGCCAGTAGTAACCCCCTGGGGGAGCAGTACTTC. This codes for CASSNPLGEQYF.